This entry lists 11 T cell receptor beta chains sequenced from one sample in a study of blood T cell repertoires in COVID-19. Using immunoSEQ multiplex PCR, the repertoire was profiled, and TCRdb retains in-frame clones only, with some absent. Here the sample spans 470,000 or so clones, approximately 85% being singletons. Sequenced sample: peripheral blood. These receptor sequences come from a human donor in a cohort sampled during active COVID-19.

As concerns this clone: Sequence at one end of the junction differs from germline and may be a read error. The chain has TRBV7-3 and TRBJ2-1, with 14 bases aligning to TRBD2. Germline CDR1 reads SGHTA; CDR2 reads FQGTGA. CDR3 length: 16 residues. This chain's CDR3 is CASRLTGTSGRTEQFF. The CDR3 DNA reads as TGTGCCAGCAGGTTAACCGGGACTAGCGGGAGAACTGAGCAGTTCTTC. Looking up the rest from reference TRBV7-3 and TRBJ2-1 gives the full variable domain: GAGVSQTPSNKVTEKGKYVELRCDPISGHTALYWYRQSLGQGPEFLIYFQGTGAADDSGLPNDRFFAVRPEGSVSTLKIQRTERGDSAVYLCASRLTGTSGRTEQFFGPGTRLTVL.

The chain recombines TRBV5-4 with TRBJ1-2; D is unclear. This CDR3 is 13 amino acids long. The germline V gene has CDR1 SGHNT and CDR2 YYREEE (reference sequence). V lost 5 bases, J lost 2 bases, and 10 bases lay in between. The CDR3 here is CASSFDINYGYTF. The CDR3 DNA reads as TGTGCCAGCAGTTTCGACATCAACTATGGCTACACCTTC.

This chain connects TRBV30 to TRBJ1-6; maybe TRBD1 (6 bases). The CDR3 extends over 15 amino acids. V was trimmed by 2 bases and J by 9 bases, leaving 17 bases between them. The germline gives CDR1 GTSNPN, CDR2 SVGIG (reference sequence). The CDR3 nucleotides are TGTGCCTGGAGTTTAACAGGGCTTGGCGGTTCACCCCTCCACTTT. The encoded protein is CAWSLTGLGGSPLHF. Using reference TRBV30 and TRBJ1-6 for the parts outside the CDR3, the full variable domain is SQTIHQWPATLVQPVGSPLSLECTVEGTSNPNLYWYRQAAGRGLQLLFYSVGIGQISSEVPQNLSASRPQDRQFILSSKKLLLSDSGFYLCAWSLTGLGGSPLHFGNGTRLTVT.

The chain uses TRBV29-1 and TRBJ2-7; 7 nucleotides align to TRBD1. The germline gives CDR1 SQVTM, CDR2 ANQGSEA. After removal of 3 bases from V and 7 bases from J, the junction contained 9 bases not matched to a gene. The CDR3 contains 13 residues. This CDR3 reads CSVEGRGRREQYF. The CDR3 nucleotides read TGCAGCGTTGAGGGAAGGGGGCGGCGGGAGCAGTACTTC.

The sample holds one count of this clone. The chain is built from TRBV5-8 and TRBJ2-1; 8 bases align to TRBD2. The CDR3 runs to 16 residues. With V trimmed by 1 base and J by 7 bases, 10 bases remained unmatched. Germline loops: CDR1 SGHTS, CDR2 YDEGEE. The chain's CDR3 is CASSLPGLATQNEQFF. The DNA for the CDR3 is TGTGCCAGCAGCTTGCCCGGACTAGCCACGCAGAATGAGCAGTTCTTC.

Regarding this clone: The junction and the germline gene differ at one end; a read error may be behind it. The chain is built from TRBV7-7 and TRBJ2-3; D is undetermined. The CDR3 is 15 residues long. CDR1 and CDR2 (germline): SSHAT, FNYEAQ (reference sequence). The CDR3 nucleotides are TGTGCTAGCAGCCCGGCGGCAACTCTCACAGATACGCAGTATTTT. Its protein product is CASSPAATLTDTQYF.

J is TRBJ1-2 and V is TRBV12-5, with D unclear. Trimming removed 3 bases from V and 0 bases from J, with 8 bases in between. This CDR3 region has 14 residues. Germline V gives CDR1 LGHNT, CDR2 FRNRAP. The CDR3 loop reads CASGFGTANYGYTF. The CDR3 DNA is TGTGCTAGTGGTTTTGGTACAGCTAACTATGGCTACACCTTC. The variable domain in full, completed from reference TRBV12-5 and TRBJ1-2, reads DARVTQTPRHKVTEMGQEVTMRCQPILGHNTVFWYRQTMMQGLELLAYFRNRAPLDDSGMPKDRFSAEMPDATLATLKIQPSEPRDSAVYFCASGFGTANYGYTFGSGTRLTVV.

The chain employs TRBV5-1 and TRBJ2-1; 14 bases agree with TRBD2. CDR3 length: 16 amino acids. The germline V gene encodes CDR1 SGHRS and CDR2 YFSETQ. V shed 4 bases, J shed 6 bases, and the junction held 6 bases outside the gene matches. CDR3 sequence: CASSLETSGRANEQFF. The CDR3 coding sequence is TGCGCCAGCAGCCTAGAGACTAGCGGGAGGGCCAATGAGCAGTTCTTC.

The chain carries TRBV6-5 and TRBJ2-1, with 7 bases fitting TRBD2. V lost 8 bases, J lost 2 bases, and 6 bases stayed unmatched. Germline values: CDR1 MNHEY, CDR2 SVGAGI. The CDR3 consists of 14 residues. The CDR3 DNA sequence: TGTGCCAGCTCGGCGGGAGCAGCCTACAATGAGCAGTTCTTC. Protein sequence: CASSAGAAYNEQFF.

This chain joins TRBV14 and TRBJ2-7, with 9 bases matching TRBD2. Germline V gives CDR1 SGHDN, CDR2 FVKESK. Trimming at V came to 6 bases and at J to 3 bases, leaving 15 bases not matched to a gene. This CDR3 region has 17 residues. The CDR3 nucleotides are TGTGCCAGCAGTAATCGGGCCGGACTAGCGCAAAACTACGAGCAGTACTTC. This codes for CASSNRAGLAQNYEQYF.

The J gene is TRBJ1-1, the V gene TRBV7-8; D gene uncertain. V was cut by 1 base and J by 1 base, with 7 bases left in between. The CDR3 extends over 14 amino acids. CDR1 and CDR2 (germline): SGHVS, FQNEAQ. The CDR3 spells CASSLVVGNTEAFF. CDR3 DNA sequence: TGTGCCAGCAGCTTAGTGGTCGGGAACACTGAAGCTTTCTTT. The complete variable domain, with remaining parts taken from reference TRBV7-8 and TRBJ1-1, reads GAGVSQSPRYKVAKRGQDVALRCDPISGHVSLFWYQQALGQGPEFLTYFQNEAQLDKSGLPSDRFFAERPEGSVSTLKIQRTQQEDSAVYLCASSLVVGNTEAFFGQGTRLTVV.